This is a list of T cell receptor beta chains from one sample in a study of OX40 agonist ivuxolimab in advanced cancers. TCRdb's table, derived via immunoSEQ multiplex PCR, lists solely in-frame clones and lacks some. The sample consists of 40,000 to 50,000 clones, roughly 84% of them appearing once. The sample in question was CD4+ or CD8+ T cells sorted from blood, obtained in a trial of the OX40 agonist ivuxolimab. These receptors were obtained from an adult with an advanced solid tumor such as melanoma, head and neck, liver or kidney cancer. Each CDR3 is given without its conserved first and last residue.

V	CDR3
TRBV15	ATSRRGPLYNSPLH
TRBV7-2	ASSNWITDTQY
TRBV6-5	ASSDSGESLYEQY
TRBV19	ASSIFGQENNEQF
TRBV21-1	ARCGTTNTDTQY
TRBV28	ASSLDSGRTDTQY
TRBV5-6	ASSPDRSQETQY
TRBV5-6	ASSSGDSNYGYT
TRBV7-9	ASSLPGHPDHEQY
TRBV29-1	SASGPLYEQY
TRBV7-6	ASSLVSAVNGELF
TRBV4-1	ASSQESPSTPYEQY
TRBV13	ASSLEGENTEAF
TRBV30	AWSRWTYNEQF
TRBV11-3	ASRGRRDNEQF